These T cell receptor beta chains were read from a single sample in a study of cytomegalovirus exposure and HLA in healthy donors. Libraries were prepared by immunoSEQ multiplex PCR; TCRdb keeps only in-frame clonotypes and omits some of them. The sample records around 40,000 clones, around 90% being singletons. The sequenced sample consisted of PBMCs. The receptors were gathered from a middle-aged woman in good health and CMV-seropositive. Each CDR3 is given with its conserved first and last residue. A D gene is named only where the DNA matches it firmly.

TRBD1	TRBV7-6	TRBJ1-3	TGTGCCAGCAGCCCCTACGACAGGGGAACAGCAGGAAACACCATATATTTT	CASSPYDRGTAGNTIYF
TRBD1	TRBV5-1	TRBJ2-7	TGCGCCAGCAGCTCCGTGGACAGGGACTACGAGCAGTACTTC	CASSSVDRDYEQYF
TRBD2	TRBV6-5	TRBJ2-3	TGTGCCAGCAGAGGGACTAACACAGATACGCAGTATTTT	CASRGTNTDTQYF
.	TRBV15	TRBJ2-4	TGTGCCACCAGCAGAGACAGGCTTTACTTC	CATSRDRLYF
.	TRBV4-2	TRBJ2-2	TGTGCCAGCAGCTACCCCTCGGGAGCCACCGGGGAGCTGTTTTTT	CASSYPSGATGELFF
.	TRBV4-2	TRBJ2-2	TGTGCCAGCAGCCAAGTCGTAGAGACCGGGGAGCTGTTTTTT	CASSQVVETGELFF
.	TRBV7-9	TRBJ2-5	TGTGCCAGCAGAGGCCCGGCCGTGCTACAGGAGACCCAGTACTTC	CASRGPAVLQETQYF
TRBD1	TRBV13	TRBJ2-4	TGTGCCAGCAGCCCCGGACAGGGTAACATTCAGTACTTC	CASSPGQGNIQYF
TRBD1	TRBV11-3	TRBJ2-2	TGTGCCAGCAGCCCGGGACAGTACCTTAAGGGTAGCCCAACCGGGGAGCTGTTTTTT	CASSPGQYLKGSPTGELFF
TRBD1	TRBV2	TRBJ1-5	TGTGCCAGCAGTGAGTACGACAGGGTGAATCAGCCCCAGCATTTT	CASSEYDRVNQPQHF
TRBD1	TRBV9	TRBJ2-7	TGTGCCAGCAGTTCACAGGGGGCCTACGAGCAGTACTTC	CASSSQGAYEQYF
TRBD2	TRBV27	TRBJ2-7	TGTGCCAGCAGTCCGCCCGGACAGACTAGCGGGATCTACGAGCAGTACTTC	CASSPPGQTSGIYEQYF
.	TRBV7-6	TRBJ1-1	TGTGCCAGCAGCTCTTCGACAGGGAACACTGAAGCTTTCTTT	CASSSSTGNTEAFF
TRBD1	TRBV18	TRBJ2-1	TGTGCCAGCTCAGAGGACAGGGGCTACTACAATGAGCAGTTCTTC	CASSEDRGYYNEQFF
TRBD1	TRBV6-1	TRBJ1-5	TGTGCCAGCAGTGAAGGGCAGGGGGGTGTTCAGCCCCAGCATTTT	CASSEGQGGVQPQHF
TRBD1	TRBV29-1	TRBJ2-2	TGCAGCGTTGGAGTCGGGACAGGGGGCGGGGAGCTGTTTTTT	CSVGVGTGGGELFF
.	TRBV7-9	TRBJ2-4	TGTGCCAGCGGCGGACCCGACAGCTCCCCCATAGCCAAAAACATTCAGTACTTC	CASGGPDSSPIAKNIQYF
TRBD1	TRBV7-2	TRBJ1-3	TGTGCCAGCAGCTCGCAGGGGGGTGGAAACACCATATATTTT	CASSSQGGGNTIYF